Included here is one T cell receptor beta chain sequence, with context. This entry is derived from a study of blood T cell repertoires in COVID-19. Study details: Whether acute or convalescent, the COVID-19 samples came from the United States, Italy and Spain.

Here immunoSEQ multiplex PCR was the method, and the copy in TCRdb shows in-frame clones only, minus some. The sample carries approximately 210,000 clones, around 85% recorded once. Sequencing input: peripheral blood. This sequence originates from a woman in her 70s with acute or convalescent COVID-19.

The CDR3 DNA sequence: TGTGCCAGTAGTAGCCGGGACAGGGCTAATGGCTACACCTTC. Its translation: CASSSRDRANGYTF. The V gene is TRBV19, the J gene TRBJ1-2, with TRBD1 matching over 9 bases. CDR3 size: 14 residues. The V segment lost 4 bases and the J segment 6 bases; nucleotides outside the gene matches: 6. Germline lookup yields CDR1 LNHDA and CDR2 SQIVND (reference sequence). Combining the CDR3 with reference TRBV19 and TRBJ1-2 gives the whole variable domain DGGITQSPKYLFRKEGQNVTLSCEQNLNHDAMYWYRQDPGQGLRLIYYSQIVNDFQKGDIAEGYSVSREKKESFPLTVTSAQKNPTAFYLCASSSRDRANGYTFGSGTRLTVV.